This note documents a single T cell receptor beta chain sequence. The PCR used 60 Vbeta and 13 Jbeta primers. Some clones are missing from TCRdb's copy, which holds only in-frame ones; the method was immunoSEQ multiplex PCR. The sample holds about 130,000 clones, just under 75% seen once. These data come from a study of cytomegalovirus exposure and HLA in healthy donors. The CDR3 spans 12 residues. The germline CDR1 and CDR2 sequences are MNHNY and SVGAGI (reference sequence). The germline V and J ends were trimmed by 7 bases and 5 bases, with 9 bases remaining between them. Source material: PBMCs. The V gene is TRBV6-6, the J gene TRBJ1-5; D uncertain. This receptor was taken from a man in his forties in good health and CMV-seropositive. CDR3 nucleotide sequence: TGTGCCAGCAATACGGGTTATCAGCCCCAGCATTTT. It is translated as CASNTGYQPQHF.